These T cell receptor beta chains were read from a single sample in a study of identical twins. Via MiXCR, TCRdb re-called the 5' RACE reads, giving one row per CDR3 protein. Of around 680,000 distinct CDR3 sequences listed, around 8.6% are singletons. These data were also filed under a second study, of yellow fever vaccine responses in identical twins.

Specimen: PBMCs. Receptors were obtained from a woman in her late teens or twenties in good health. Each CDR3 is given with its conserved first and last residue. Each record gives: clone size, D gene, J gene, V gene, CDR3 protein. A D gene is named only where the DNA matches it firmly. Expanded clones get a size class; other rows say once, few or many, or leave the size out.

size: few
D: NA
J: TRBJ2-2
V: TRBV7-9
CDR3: CASSATEDPGELFF

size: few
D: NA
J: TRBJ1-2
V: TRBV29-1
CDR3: CSVEAQGPYGYTF

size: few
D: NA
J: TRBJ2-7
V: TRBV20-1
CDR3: CSAGALAISYEQYF

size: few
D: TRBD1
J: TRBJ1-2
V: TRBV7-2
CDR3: CASRRPGGADYGYTF

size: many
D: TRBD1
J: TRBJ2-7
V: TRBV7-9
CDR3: CASSPGDRGYEQYF

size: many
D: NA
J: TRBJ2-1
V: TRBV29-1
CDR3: CSPDRYNEQFF

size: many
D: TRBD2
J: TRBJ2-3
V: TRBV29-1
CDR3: CSVLGGTSGIGSTDTQYF

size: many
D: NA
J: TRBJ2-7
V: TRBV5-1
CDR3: CASRPTGSGYEQYF

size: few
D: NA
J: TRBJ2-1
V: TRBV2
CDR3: CASTELGALPTYNEQFF

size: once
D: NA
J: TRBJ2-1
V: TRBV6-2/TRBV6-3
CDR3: CASTLGSRPSNEQFF

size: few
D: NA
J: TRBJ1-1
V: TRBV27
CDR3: CASSLFVGLNTEAFF

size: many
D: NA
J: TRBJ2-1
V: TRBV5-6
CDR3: CASSPRPYNEQFF

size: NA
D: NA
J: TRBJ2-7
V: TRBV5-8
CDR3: CASSLGLLCGGHEQYF

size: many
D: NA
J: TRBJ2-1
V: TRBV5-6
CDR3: CASSLRAFSGQFF

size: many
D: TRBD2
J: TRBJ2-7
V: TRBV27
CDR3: CASSGRLAGEQYF

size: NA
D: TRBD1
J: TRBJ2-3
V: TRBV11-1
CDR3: CASSFYRDSGRNMDTQYF

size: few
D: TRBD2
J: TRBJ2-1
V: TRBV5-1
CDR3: CASSLRSGSEGYNEQFF

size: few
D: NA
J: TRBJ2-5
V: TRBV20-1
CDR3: CSARDLGRETQYF

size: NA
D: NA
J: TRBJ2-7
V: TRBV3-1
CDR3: CASSQVSQGSYEQYF

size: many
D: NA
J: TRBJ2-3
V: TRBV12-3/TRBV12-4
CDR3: CASSFRPDSQTDTQYF

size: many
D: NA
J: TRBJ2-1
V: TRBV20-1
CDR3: CLGGDRADNEQFF

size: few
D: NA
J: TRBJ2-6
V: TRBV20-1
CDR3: CSAPSRSGANVLTF

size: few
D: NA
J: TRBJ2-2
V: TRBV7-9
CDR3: CASPGGPGELFF

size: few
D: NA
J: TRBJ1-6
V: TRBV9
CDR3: CASSAGDRLNSPLHF

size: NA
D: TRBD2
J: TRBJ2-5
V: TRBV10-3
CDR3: CAISDPTSRSLETQYF

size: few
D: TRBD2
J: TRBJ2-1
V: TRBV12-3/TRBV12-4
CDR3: CASSLGTSGGPWNEQFF

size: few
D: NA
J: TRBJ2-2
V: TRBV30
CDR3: CAWSDLGIGELFF

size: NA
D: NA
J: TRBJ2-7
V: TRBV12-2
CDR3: CASRLNQERGRTQGSEQYF

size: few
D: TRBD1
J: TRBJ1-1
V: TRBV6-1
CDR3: CASSGNRGQNTEAFF

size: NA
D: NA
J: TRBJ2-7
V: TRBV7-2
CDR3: CASSLEGGNPYEQYF

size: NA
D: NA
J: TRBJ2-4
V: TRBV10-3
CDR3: CASRDGQGAKNIQYF

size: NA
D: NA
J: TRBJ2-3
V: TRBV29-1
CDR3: CSVELSADPSTDTQYF

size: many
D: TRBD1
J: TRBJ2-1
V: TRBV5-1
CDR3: CASSGDRGRRNNEQFF

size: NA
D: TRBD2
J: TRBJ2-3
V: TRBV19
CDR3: CATTSGRNTDTQYF

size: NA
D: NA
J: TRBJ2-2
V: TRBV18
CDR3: CASSLPTSTGELFF

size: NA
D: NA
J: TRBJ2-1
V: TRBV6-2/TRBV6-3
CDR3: CASSALFYNEQFF

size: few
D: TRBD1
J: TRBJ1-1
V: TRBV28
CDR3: CASSFRNRGLANTEAFF

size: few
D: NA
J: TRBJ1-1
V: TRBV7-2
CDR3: CASSRRGVGDNTEAFF

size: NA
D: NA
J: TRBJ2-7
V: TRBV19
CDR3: CASSIDPQGTYEQYF

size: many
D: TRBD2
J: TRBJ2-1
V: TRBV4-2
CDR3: CASSQEVLAGGRDEQFF

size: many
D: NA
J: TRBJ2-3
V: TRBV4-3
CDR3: CASSQDRDLGDTQYF

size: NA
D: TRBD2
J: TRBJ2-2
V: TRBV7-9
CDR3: CASSLTSGGSNTGELFF

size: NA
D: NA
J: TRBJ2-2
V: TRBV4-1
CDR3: CASSQITEELFF

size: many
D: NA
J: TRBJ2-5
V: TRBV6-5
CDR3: CASSYNTGRVQETQYF

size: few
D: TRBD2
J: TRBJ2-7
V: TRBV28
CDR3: CASSLSGLAGSYEQYF